A few counts support the clone carrying this TCR beta chain. Antigen unknown. The sample is drawn from a study of cytomegalovirus exposure and HLA in healthy donors. Study-level points and caveats: Researchers reportedly found TCR beta sequences accurately predicted most subjects' HLA-A and HLA-B alleles.

PCR employed 60 Vbeta and 13 Jbeta primers. Clones were read by immunoSEQ multiplex PCR, and TCRdb kept only the in-frame ones, dropping some. Of 150,000 to 200,000 clones in the sample, approximately 79% were seen once. The CDR3 consists of 17 residues. CDR1 MGHRA and CDR2 YSYEKL come from the germline V gene. The V and J ends lost 1 base and 0 bases respectively, with 13 bases between them. The V and J genes are TRBV4-1 and TRBJ1-3, with unresolved D. Material for sequencing was PBMCs. This clonotype originated in a man in his forties in good health and CMV-seropositive. In DNA, the CDR3 is TGCGCCAGCAGCCAAGGAGGGCTTAACCCCTCTGGAAACACCATATATTTT. Amino acids: CASSQGGLNPSGNTIYF.